The rows below give T cell receptor beta chains drawn from one sample of a study of shared T cell receptors in the human thymus. TCRdb keeps only in-frame clones here, not all; method: immunoSEQ multiplex PCR. Counted here are hundreds of thousands of clones, 85% to 95% occurring once; the ten biggest clones make up 0.015% to 0.025%. The material sequenced was thymocytes. These receptor sequences come from a human donor. Each CDR3 is given with its conserved first and last residue.

>TRBJ1-1|TRBV27|14
CASSSQKFNTEAFF
>TRBJ2-1|TRBV4-3|16
CASSRSGLAYPNEQFF
>TRBJ2-3|TRBV27|13
CASTPSVTDTQYF
>TRBJ2-3|TRBV7-6|18
CASSLVPGRQGPPDTQYF
>TRBJ1-5|TRBV6-4|15
CASSDGTGRHQPQHF
>TRBJ2-7|TRBV11-3|16
CASSLSTGGSSYEQYF
>TRBJ2-3|TRBV7-2|16
CASSHFIAGVTDTQYF
>TRBJ2-2|TRBV4-1|14
CASSQGVRTGELFF
>TRBJ2-1|TRBV19|15
CASTTRGTGDNEQFF
>TRBJ2-2|TRBV5-6|17
CASSPITLAGEDGELFF
>TRBJ2-2|TRBV28|19
CASSLILGSGGPNTGELFF
>TRBJ1-1|TRBV27|15
CASSSSQGLGAEAFF
>TRBJ2-7|TRBV29-1|13
CSVVGGGSYEQYF
>TRBJ2-3|TRBV27|15
CASRGGRAFADTQYF
>TRBJ1-3|TRBV10-2|16
CASSVPPGGSGNTIYF
>TRBJ2-1|TRBV19|12
CASNPGGNEQFF
>TRBJ2-1|TRBV7-8|15
CASSSPWDRDNEQFF
>TRBJ1-1|TRBV29-1|18
CSVEDFVVRQGANTEAFF
>TRBJ1-5|TRBV19|13
CASKGTGDQPQHF
>TRBJ2-7|TRBV28|15
CASSGLDRASYEQYF
>TRBJ1-2|TRBV14|16
CASSERARQPYNGYTF
>TRBJ2-1|TRBV28|13
CASNIYWRDEQFF
>TRBJ2-2|TRBV19|13
CASSIRHTGELFF
>TRBJ1-2|TRBV2|11
CASSDGYGYTF
>TRBJ2-5|TRBV29-1|13
CSVEARPEGTQYF
>TRBJ2-1|TRBV5-4|15
CASSLLQGAFNEQFF
>TRBJ1-1|TRBV27|15
CASSCPTGGETEAFF
>TRBJ2-7|TRBV6-4|19
CASSDGLAGVKGLTYEQYF
>TRBJ2-1|TRBV4-1|19
CASSQGLAGGPTPDNEQFF
>TRBJ2-5|TRBV7-9|17
CASSPQGGWGAQETQYF
>TRBJ2-2|TRBV6-1|15
CASPTGGSMTGELFF
>TRBJ2-3|TRBV11-2|19
CASSLGASLAGGTTDTQYF
>TRBJ1-3|TRBV10-3|14
CATAPGLSGNTIYF
>TRBJ2-7|TRBV10-3|15
CAISMRAGGPYEQYF
>TRBJ2-1|TRBV15|15
CATSTRTSGRNEQFF
>TRBJ1-1|TRBV4-1|15
CASSQNYSETTEAFF
>TRBJ2-1|TRBV5-6|17
CASSPHRTSGSHNEQFF
>TRBJ2-5|TRBV28|16
CASSPVAVAVQETQYF
>TRBJ2-1|TRBV30|12
CAWSVVDFEQFF
>TRBJ2-7|TRBV4-1|19
CASSQDRFRTSGNSYEQYF
>TRBJ2-7|TRBV10-3|14
CAIRGSSISYEQYF
>TRBJ1-2|TRBV9|14
CASSLLEGNYGYTF
>TRBJ1-4|TRBV7-6|14
CASSPWGGNEKLFF
>TRBJ2-1|TRBV29-1|18
CSVIPTSGGGGLYNEQFF
>TRBJ1-5|TRBV28|16
CASSQTGTNLARPQHF
>TRBJ2-1|TRBV10-2|11
CASSEGARVFF
>TRBJ1-2|TRBV28|14
CASSPQGAPYGYTF
>TRBJ1-2|TRBV7-2|15
CASSPSGEGKDGYTF
>TRBJ2-5|TRBV28|14
CATNGGQGATTQYF
>TRBJ1-3|TRBV19|15
CASSPRTGLGNTIYF
>TRBJ2-1|TRBV11-2|14
CASSFGGAYNEQFF
>TRBJ1-5|TRBV27|11
CASGSGQPQHF
>TRBJ1-2|TRBV5-3|11
CASLTVRGYTF
>TRBJ2-7|TRBV27|15
CASSLLPRGHYEQYF
>TRBJ2-2|TRBV5-4|17
CASSLGAGDANTGELFF
>TRBJ2-3|TRBV7-2|15
CASSYMLEATDTQYF
>TRBJ1-1|TRBV5-5|12
CASSYTAPEAFF
>TRBJ2-3|TRBV27|18
CASSRSAGTSDSTDTQYF
>TRBJ2-7|TRBV7-8|17
CASSLVLESWLPYEQYF
>TRBJ2-5|TRBV7-4|16
CASSLLPGQGEETQYF